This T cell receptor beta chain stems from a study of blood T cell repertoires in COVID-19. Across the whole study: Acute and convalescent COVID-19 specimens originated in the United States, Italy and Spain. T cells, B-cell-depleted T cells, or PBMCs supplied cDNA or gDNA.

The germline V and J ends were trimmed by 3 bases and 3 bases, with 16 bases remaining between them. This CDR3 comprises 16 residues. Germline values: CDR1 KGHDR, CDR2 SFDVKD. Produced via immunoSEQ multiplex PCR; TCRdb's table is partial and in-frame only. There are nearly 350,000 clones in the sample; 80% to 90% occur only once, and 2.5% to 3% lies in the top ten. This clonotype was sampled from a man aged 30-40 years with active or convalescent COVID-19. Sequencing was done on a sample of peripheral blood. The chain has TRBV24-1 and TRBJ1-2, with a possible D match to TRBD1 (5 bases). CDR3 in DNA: TGTGCCACCAGTGATAGCCGGGAGGGGTTTTACTATGGCTACACCTTC. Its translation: CATSDSREGFYYGYTF.